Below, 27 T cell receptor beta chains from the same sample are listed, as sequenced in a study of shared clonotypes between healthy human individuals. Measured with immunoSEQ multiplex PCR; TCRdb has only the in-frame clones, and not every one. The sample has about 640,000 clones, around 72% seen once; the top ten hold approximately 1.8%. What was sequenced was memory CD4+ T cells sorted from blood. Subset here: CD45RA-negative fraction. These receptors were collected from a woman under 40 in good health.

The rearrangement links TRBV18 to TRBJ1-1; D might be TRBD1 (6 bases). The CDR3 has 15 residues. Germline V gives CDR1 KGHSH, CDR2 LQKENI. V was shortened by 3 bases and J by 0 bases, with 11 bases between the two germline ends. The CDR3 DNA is TGTGCCAGCTCACCTGGACAGTCCATGAACACTGAAGCTTTCTTT. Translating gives CASSPGQSMNTEAFF.

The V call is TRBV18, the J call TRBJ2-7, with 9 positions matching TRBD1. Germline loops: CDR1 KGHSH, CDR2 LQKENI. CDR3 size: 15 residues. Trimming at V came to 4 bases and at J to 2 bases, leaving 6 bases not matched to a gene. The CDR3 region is CASSRVRTGAYEQYF. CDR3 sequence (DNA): TGTGCCAGCTCACGGGTCCGGACAGGGGCCTACGAGCAGTACTTC.

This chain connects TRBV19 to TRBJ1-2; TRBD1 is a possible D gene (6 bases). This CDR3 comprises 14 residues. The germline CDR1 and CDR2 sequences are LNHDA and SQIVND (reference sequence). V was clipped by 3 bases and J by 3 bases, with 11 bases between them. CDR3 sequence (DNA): TGTGCCAGTAGTATTGGGGGCTGGGACTATGGCTACACCTTC. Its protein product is CASSIGGWDYGYTF.

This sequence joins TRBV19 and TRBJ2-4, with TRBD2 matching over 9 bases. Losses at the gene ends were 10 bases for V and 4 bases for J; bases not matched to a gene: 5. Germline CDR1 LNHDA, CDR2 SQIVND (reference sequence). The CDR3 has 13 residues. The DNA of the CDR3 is TGTGCCACCATAGGACTAGCGAAAAACATTCAGTACTTC. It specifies CATIGLAKNIQYF.

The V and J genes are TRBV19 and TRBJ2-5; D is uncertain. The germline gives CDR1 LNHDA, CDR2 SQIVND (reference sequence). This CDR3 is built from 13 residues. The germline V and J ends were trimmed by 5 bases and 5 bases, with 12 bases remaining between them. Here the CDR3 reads CASSGVDWETQYF. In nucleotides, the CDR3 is TGTGCCAGTAGTGGCGTCGATTGGGAGACCCAGTACTTC. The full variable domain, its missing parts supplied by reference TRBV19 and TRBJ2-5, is DGGITQSPKYLFRKEGQNVTLSCEQNLNHDAMYWYRQDPGQGLRLIYYSQIVNDFQKGDIAEGYSVSREKKESFPLTVTSAQKNPTAFYLCASSGVDWETQYFGPGTRLLVL.

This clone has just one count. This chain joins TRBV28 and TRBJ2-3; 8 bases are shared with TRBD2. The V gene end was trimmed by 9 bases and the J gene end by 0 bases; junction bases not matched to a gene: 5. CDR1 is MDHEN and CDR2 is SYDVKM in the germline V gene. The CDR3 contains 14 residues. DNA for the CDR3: TGTGCCAGTCATATAGCGGGAAGCACAGATACGCAGTATTTT. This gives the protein CASHIAGSTDTQYF.

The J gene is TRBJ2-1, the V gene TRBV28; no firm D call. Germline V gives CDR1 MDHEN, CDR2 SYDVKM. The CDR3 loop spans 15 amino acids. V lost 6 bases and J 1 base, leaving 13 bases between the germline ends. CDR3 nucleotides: TGTGCCAGCAGCTCGGAGACATGGTCCTACAATGAGCAGTTCTTC. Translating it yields CASSSETWSYNEQFF.

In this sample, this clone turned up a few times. For the CDR3, the DNA is TGTGCCAGCAGCGCAAGGGACAGGGTGGGGACCAAAAACATTCAGTACTTC. This translates into CASSARDRVGTKNIQYF. The chain carries TRBV9 and TRBJ2-4, with TRBD1 identical over 9 bases. Per germline, CDR1 SGDLS and CDR2 YYNGEE. There are 17 residues in the CDR3. Losses at the gene ends were 3 bases for V and 2 bases for J; bases not matched to a gene: 9.

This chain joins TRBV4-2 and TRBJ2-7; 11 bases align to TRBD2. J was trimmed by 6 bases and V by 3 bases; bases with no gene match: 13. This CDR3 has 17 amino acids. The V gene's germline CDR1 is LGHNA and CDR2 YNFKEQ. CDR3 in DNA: TGTGCCAGCAGCCAGGTTCATAGCGGGAGGGCCCAACTCGAGCAGTACTTC. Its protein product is CASSQVHSGRAQLEQYF.

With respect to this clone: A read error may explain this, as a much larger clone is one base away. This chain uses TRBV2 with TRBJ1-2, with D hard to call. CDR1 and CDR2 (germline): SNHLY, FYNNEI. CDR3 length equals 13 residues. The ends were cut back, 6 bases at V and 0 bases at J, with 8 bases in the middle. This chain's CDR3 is CASRITANYGYTF. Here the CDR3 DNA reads TGTGCCAGCAGAATAACAGCTAACTATGGCTACACCTTC.

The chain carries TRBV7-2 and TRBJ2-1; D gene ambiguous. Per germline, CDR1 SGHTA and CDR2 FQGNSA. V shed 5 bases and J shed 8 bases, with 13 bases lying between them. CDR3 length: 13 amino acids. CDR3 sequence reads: CASSLPIRDEQFF. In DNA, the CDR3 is TGTGCCAGCAGCCTCCCTATCCGGGATGAGCAGTTCTTC.

CDR3: CASSSTSGSLNEQFF. In DNA, the CDR3 is TGTGCCAGCAGCTCCACTAGCGGGAGCTTGAATGAGCAGTTCTTC. This chain links TRBV7-9 with TRBJ2-1, with 11 bases that match TRBD2. The germline V gene has CDR1 SEHNR and CDR2 FQNEAQ (reference sequence). After removal of 4 bases from V and 7 bases from J, the junction contained 6 bases not matched to a gene. This CDR3 spans 15 amino acids.

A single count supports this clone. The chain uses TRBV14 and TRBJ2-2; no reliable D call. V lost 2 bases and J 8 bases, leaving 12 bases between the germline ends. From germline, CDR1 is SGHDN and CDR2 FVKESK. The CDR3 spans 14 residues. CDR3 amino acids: CASSQLSAVGELFF. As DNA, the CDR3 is TGTGCCAGCAGCCAACTGTCCGCGGTGGGGGAGCTGTTTTTT.

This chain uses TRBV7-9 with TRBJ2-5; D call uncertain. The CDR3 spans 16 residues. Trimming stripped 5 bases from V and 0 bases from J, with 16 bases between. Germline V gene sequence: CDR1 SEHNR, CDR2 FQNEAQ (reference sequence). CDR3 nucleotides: TGTGCCAGCAGCCCTGCCACCACAAGTTACCAAGAGACCCAGTACTTC. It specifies CASSPATTSYQETQYF.

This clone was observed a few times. CDR3 loop: CASSLSHANQPQHF. In DNA form, the CDR3 reads TGTGCCAGCAGCCTATCACACGCCAATCAGCCCCAGCATTTT. The gene calls are TRBV7-2 and TRBJ1-5; D is ambiguous. The V end was cut by 5 bases, the J end by 3 bases, with 11 bases between. The CDR3 length is 14 residues. The germline V gene has CDR1 SGHTA and CDR2 FQGNSA.

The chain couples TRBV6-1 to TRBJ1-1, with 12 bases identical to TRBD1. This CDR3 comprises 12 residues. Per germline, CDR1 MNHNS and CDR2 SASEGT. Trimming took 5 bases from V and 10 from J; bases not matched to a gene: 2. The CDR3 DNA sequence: TGTGCCAGCAGTCGGGACAGGGGGCGAGCTTTCTTT. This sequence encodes CASSRDRGRAFF.

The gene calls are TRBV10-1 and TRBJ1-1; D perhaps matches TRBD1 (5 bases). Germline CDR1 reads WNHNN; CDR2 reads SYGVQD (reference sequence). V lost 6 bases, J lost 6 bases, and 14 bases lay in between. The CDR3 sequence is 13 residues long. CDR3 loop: CASSPGGMPEAFF. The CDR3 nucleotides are TGCGCCAGCAGCCCGGGGGGGATGCCTGAAGCTTTCTTT.

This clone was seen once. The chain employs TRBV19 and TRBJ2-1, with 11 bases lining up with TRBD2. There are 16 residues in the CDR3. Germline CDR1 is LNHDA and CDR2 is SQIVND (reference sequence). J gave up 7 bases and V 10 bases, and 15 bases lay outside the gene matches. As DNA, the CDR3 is TGTGCCACCGGTGGGTTGCTAGCGGGAGGAGGAAATGAGCAGTTCTTC. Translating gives CATGGLLAGGGNEQFF.

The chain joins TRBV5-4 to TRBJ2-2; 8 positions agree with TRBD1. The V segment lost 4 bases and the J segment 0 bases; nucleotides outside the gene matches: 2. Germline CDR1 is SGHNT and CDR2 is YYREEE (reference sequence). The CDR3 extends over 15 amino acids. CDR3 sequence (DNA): TGTGCCAGCAGCCCACAGGGGGCGAACACCGGGGAGCTGTTTTTT. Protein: CASSPQGANTGELFF.

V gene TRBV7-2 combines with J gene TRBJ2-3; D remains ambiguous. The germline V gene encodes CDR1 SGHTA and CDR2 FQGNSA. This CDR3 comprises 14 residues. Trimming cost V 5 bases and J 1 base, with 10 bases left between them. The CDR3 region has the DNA TGTGCCAGCAGCACTTACTCCGGCACAGATACGCAGTATTTT. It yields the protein CASSTYSGTDTQYF.

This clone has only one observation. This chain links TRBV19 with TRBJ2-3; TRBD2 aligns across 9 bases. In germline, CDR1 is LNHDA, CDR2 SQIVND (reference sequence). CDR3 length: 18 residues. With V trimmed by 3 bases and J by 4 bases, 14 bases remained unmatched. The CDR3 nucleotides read TGTGCCAGTAGTATGGGAATCCGGAGCGGGAGGTTAGCAGATACGCAGTATTTT. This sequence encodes CASSMGIRSGRLADTQYF.

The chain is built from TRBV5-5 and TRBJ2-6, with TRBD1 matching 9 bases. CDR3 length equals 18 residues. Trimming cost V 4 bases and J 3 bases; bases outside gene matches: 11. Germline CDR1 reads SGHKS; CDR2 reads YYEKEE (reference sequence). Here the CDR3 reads CASSPIPRDRVGANVLTF. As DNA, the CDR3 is TGTGCCAGCAGCCCCATTCCCCGGGACAGGGTTGGGGCCAACGTCCTGACTTTC.

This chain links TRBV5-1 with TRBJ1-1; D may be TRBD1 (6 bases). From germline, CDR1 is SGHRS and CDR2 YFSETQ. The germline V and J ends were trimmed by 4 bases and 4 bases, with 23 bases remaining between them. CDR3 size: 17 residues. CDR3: CASSLTGPGAVGTEAFF. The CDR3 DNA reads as TGCGCCAGCAGCCTGACCGGGCCAGGGGCGGTTGGCACTGAAGCTTTCTTT.

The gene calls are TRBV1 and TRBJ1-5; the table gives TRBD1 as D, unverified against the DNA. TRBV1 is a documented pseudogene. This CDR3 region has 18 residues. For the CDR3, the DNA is TGCACCAGCAGCCAGAAAAAGGGGACAGGGGTTCTGGATCAGCCCCAGCATTTT. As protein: CTSSQKKGTGVLDQPQHF.

The CDR3 nucleotides read TGTGCCAGCAGGCCCCTAATCTTCACACCTCAAGAGACCCAGTACTTC. Translated, it gives CASRPLIFTPQETQYF. The V and J genes are TRBV27 and TRBJ2-5; unclear D gene. The CDR3 spans 16 residues. CDR1 and CDR2 from the germline V gene are MNHEY and SMNVEV (reference sequence). Trimming pared 6 bases from V and 2 bases from J, leaving 19 bases between.

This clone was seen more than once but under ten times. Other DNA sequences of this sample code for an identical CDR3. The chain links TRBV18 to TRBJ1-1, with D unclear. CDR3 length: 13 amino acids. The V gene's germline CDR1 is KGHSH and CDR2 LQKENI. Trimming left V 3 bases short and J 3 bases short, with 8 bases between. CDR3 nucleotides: TGTGCCAGCTCACCTACAGAGGACACTGAAGCTTTCTTT. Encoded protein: CASSPTEDTEAFF.

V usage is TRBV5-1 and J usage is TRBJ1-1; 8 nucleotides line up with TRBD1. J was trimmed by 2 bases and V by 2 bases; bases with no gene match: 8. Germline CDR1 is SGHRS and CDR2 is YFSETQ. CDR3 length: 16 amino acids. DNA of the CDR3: TGCGCCAGCAGCTTAAGTGCAGGGGGCTCAAACACTGAAGCTTTCTTT. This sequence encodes CASSLSAGGSNTEAFF.